The present entry profiles one T cell receptor beta chain with its context. Its target is not known. The germline V and J ends were trimmed by 3 bases and 0 bases, with 12 bases remaining between them. Per the germline V gene, CDR1 is MNHNS and CDR2 is SASEGT. This CDR3 spans 15 amino acids. The source of the sample is a study of graft-versus-host responses after intestinal transplantation. Study-level information: Recipients uniformly received anti-thymocyte globulin induction, followed by tacrolimus and steroids for about 3 years. The study, taken as a whole, reports: GvH clones detected in recipient marrow included some appearing first in ileum or blood.

The table came from immunoSEQ multiplex PCR; TCRdb's copy has only in-frame clones and leaves some out. Of more than 9,000 clones in the sample, nearly 95% were seen once. The V and J genes are TRBV6-1 and TRBJ2-7; unclear D gene. The TCR originated in a human patient who received an intestinal transplant, so some T cells may come from the graft donor. The starting material was PBMCs, obtained roughly 110 days after intestinal transplant. The CDR3 protein is CASSEGSPLSYEQYF. CDR3 DNA: TGTGCCAGCAGTGAGGGATCACCGCTCTCCTACGAGCAGTACTTC.